These 32 T cell receptor beta chains originate from one sample sequenced in a study of Ad26.COV2.S vaccination and SARS-CoV-2 variants. Assay used: immunoSEQ multiplex PCR; TCRdb lists only in-frame clones, some missing. The repertoire holds 250,000 or so clones, around 85% seen once, with roughly 3% in the top ten. The treatment here: about 20 received Ad26.COV2.S at low or high dose, single or two shots; 5 received placebo; per-sample allocation not given. Following the first vaccine or placebo injection, samples were taken on day 63. Sequenced here: peripheral blood, sampled in a trial of Ad26.COV2.S vaccine versus placebo. The receptors come from a person aged 18 to 59 who received the Ad26.COV2.S COVID-19 vaccine or a placebo.

The chain links TRBV6-5 to TRBJ2-7, with 8 nucleotides matching TRBD2. There are 14 residues in the CDR3. From germline, CDR1 is MNHEY and CDR2 SVGAGI. J gave up 7 bases and V 7 bases, and 12 bases lay outside the gene matches. In DNA form, the CDR3 reads TGTGCCAGCACTACCCCGGGACGGGGGGGGGAGCAGTACTTC. It codes for CASTTPGRGGEQYF.

This clone was recorded once. This sequence joins TRBV9 and TRBJ2-5; 8 bases map to TRBD1. The CDR3 loop spans 16 amino acids. V lost 10 bases to trimming and J lost 4 bases; unmatched junction nucleotides: 18. Germline CDR1 SGDLS, CDR2 YYNGEE. CDR3 sequence: CASGQGSPIGGETQYF. CDR3 in DNA: TGTGCCTCCGGACAGGGAAGTCCTATAGGCGGAGAGACCCAGTACTTC. The full variable domain, its missing parts supplied by reference TRBV9 and TRBJ2-5, is DSGVTQTPKHLITATGQRVTLRCSPRSGDLSVYWYQQSLDQGLQFLIQYYNGEERAKGNILERFSAQQFPDLHSELNLSSLELGDSALYFCASGQGSPIGGETQYFGPGTRLLVL.

The chain links TRBV7-2 to TRBJ1-2, with D hard to call. The V gene lost 0 bases and the J gene lost 3 bases, with 11 bases spanning the gap. The CDR3 contains 15 residues. The germline CDR1 and CDR2 sequences are SGHTA and FQGNSA. The CDR3, as DNA: TGTGCCAGCAGCTTAGCGGGTATTATGGACTATGGCTACACCTTC. This sequence encodes CASSLAGIMDYGYTF.

The genes are TRBV15 and TRBJ1-4; 10 nucleotides align to TRBD1. Germline CDR1 reads LNHNV; CDR2 reads YYDKDF (reference sequence). The length of the CDR3 is 15 residues. Trimming cost V 0 bases and J 6 bases; bases outside gene matches: 1. The CDR3 region has the DNA TGTGCCACCAGCAGAGAGGGACAGGGGTATGAAAAACTGTTTTTT. It yields the protein CATSREGQGYEKLFF.

This clone has a handful of counts. The chain joins TRBV4-1 to TRBJ1-5, with 12 bases identical to TRBD1. Germline V gene lookup returns CDR1 MGHRA and CDR2 YSYEKL. CDR3 length equals 17 residues. Unmatched junction bases numbered 7, after V lost 0 bases and J lost 7 bases. For the CDR3, the DNA is TGCGCCAGCAGCCAAGATCTTGGGACAGGGGGCGTACAGCCCCAGCATTTT. Translated: CASSQDLGTGGVQPQHF.

This clone has a handful of counts. J is TRBJ2-2 and V is TRBV13; D unclear. Trimming left V 3 bases short and J 0 bases short, with 11 bases between. The length of the CDR3 is 16 residues. Germline-derived CDR1 and CDR2 are PRHDT and FYEKMQ (reference sequence). CDR3 DNA sequence: TGTGCCAGCAGCTTTTTACCATTAACGAACACCGGGGAGCTGTTTTTT. It encodes CASSFLPLTNTGELFF.

V is TRBV4-1 and J is TRBJ2-3; 13 nucleotides line up with TRBD2. After removal of 4 bases from V and 9 bases from J, the junction contained 7 bases not matched to a gene. This CDR3 has 15 amino acids. Germline V gene data show CDR1 as MGHRA and CDR2 as YSYEKL. The DNA for the CDR3 is TGCGCCAGCAGCCCCAGCGGGACTAGCGGGGACACGCAGTATTTT. Its translation is CASSPSGTSGDTQYF.

V usage is TRBV20-1 and J usage is TRBJ1-5; D unresolved. The CDR3 spans 13 residues. Germline V gives CDR1 DFQATT, CDR2 SNEGSKA (reference sequence). The V and J ends lost 3 bases and 2 bases respectively, with 8 bases between them. The CDR3 region is CSASTSGNQPQHF. The CDR3 nucleotides are TGCAGTGCTAGTACGTCAGGCAATCAGCCCCAGCATTTT.

The chain links TRBV6-5 to TRBJ2-7, with a weak D call TRBD2 (6 bases). From germline, CDR1 is MNHEY and CDR2 SVGAGI. Trimming left V 0 bases short and J 1 base short, with 13 bases between. The CDR3 loop spans 16 amino acids. In nucleotides, the CDR3 is TGTGCCAGCAGTTACTCAGACGGGGGTGGATCCTACGAGCAGTACTTC. Its protein product is CASSYSDGGGSYEQYF.

This clone was counted once. This chain connects TRBV4-2 to TRBJ1-5; TRBD1 matches 8 bases. Germline CDR1 and CDR2: LGHNA and YNFKEQ. The J segment lost 3 bases and the V segment lost 4 bases, leaving 5 bases of the junction unmatched. CDR3 length: 15 amino acids. The CDR3 nucleotides are TGTGCCAGCAGCCTAAAGGACAGGGACAATCAGCCCCAGCATTTT. Protein: CASSLKDRDNQPQHF.

The gene calls are TRBV7-9 and TRBJ1-1, with D possibly TRBD1 on 5 matching bases. The ends were cut back, 5 bases at V and 6 bases at J, with 22 bases in the middle. The CDR3 loop spans 16 amino acids. Per the germline V gene, CDR1 is SEHNR and CDR2 is FQNEAQ (reference sequence). For the CDR3, the DNA is TGTGCCAGCAGCCCTCCCACGTCCAGGGCGAAGGCTGAAGCTTTCTTT. Translated, it gives CASSPPTSRAKAEAFF.

The chain combines TRBV14 with TRBJ1-1, with no clear D. The CDR3 is 17 amino acids. Germline CDR1 reads SGHDN; CDR2 reads FVKESK. Deletions cut 4 bases from V and 0 bases from J, with 18 bases between. CDR3 region: CASSPHLGLLMNTEAFF. The CDR3 DNA sequence: TGTGCCAGCAGCCCCCACCTGGGATTACTCATGAACACTGAAGCTTTCTTT.

CDR3 sequence reads: CASSLTGSGRDEQFF. The CDR3 DNA sequence: TGTGCCAGCAGCTTAACTGGGAGCGGGAGAGATGAGCAGTTCTTC. The chain has TRBV7-3 and TRBJ2-1, with TRBD2 matching over 8 bases. This CDR3 is 15 amino acids long. Germline lookup yields CDR1 SGHTA and CDR2 FQGTGA. Germline trimming cut 0 bases from V and 8 bases from J; bases unmatched to any gene: 6.

The chain has TRBV15 and TRBJ1-1; 7 bases are a match to TRBD1. This CDR3 is built from 14 residues. CDR1 is LNHNV and CDR2 is YYDKDF in the germline V gene (reference sequence). Trimming took 0 bases from V and 9 from J; bases not matched to a gene: 7. This chain's CDR3 is CATSRDRTGLKAFF. The DNA for the CDR3 is TGTGCCACCAGCAGAGATCGGACAGGCCTGAAAGCTTTCTTT.

The chain employs TRBV12-3 or TRBV12-4 and TRBJ2-5; the D gene is possibly TRBD2 (5 bases). The CDR3 contains 13 residues. Trimming took 4 bases from V and 6 from J, leaving 12 bases between them. The chain's CDR3 is CASSYGVSKTQYF. DNA for the CDR3: TGTGCCAGCAGTTACGGGGTCTCTAAGACCCAGTACTTC.

This chain uses TRBV18 with TRBJ2-2; D is uncertain. This CDR3 has 11 amino acids. Trimming took off 6 bases at V and 7 bases at J, with 6 bases between the two ends. CDR1 is KGHSH and CDR2 is LQKENI in the germline V gene. CDR3 loop: CASSPGGELFF. The CDR3 DNA follows: TGTGCCAGCTCCCCAGGCGGGGAGCTGTTTTTT.

A single count supports this clone. One junction end does not reproduce the germline sequence, and a read error may be involved. The chain recombines TRBV12-3 or TRBV12-4 with TRBJ2-5; either TRBD1 or TRBD2 may supply D (5 bases each). The CDR3 covers 12 residues. As DNA, the CDR3 is TGTGCCAGCAGTTTAGGTAGCCCCAGAGGGGACTTC. This codes for CASSLGSPRGDF.

This clone has just one count. This chain links TRBV7-3 with TRBJ1-1; maybe TRBD1 (6 bases). Germline lookup yields CDR1 SGHTA and CDR2 FQGTGA. The CDR3 is 15 amino acids. The germline V and J ends were trimmed by 5 bases and 0 bases, with 13 bases remaining between them. CDR3 sequence: CASSLTTGLNTEAFF. The CDR3 DNA reads as TGTGCCAGCAGCCTTACTACAGGGTTGAACACTGAAGCTTTCTTT.

J is TRBJ2-1 and V is TRBV27; D remains unclear. The CDR3 has 13 residues. Germline CDR1 and CDR2: MNHEY and SMNVEV (reference sequence). V shed 3 bases and J shed 3 bases, with 6 bases lying between them. CDR3 coding DNA: TGTGCCAGCAGTTTGGTGGTCTACAATGAGCAGTTCTTC. Amino acids: CASSLVVYNEQFF.

V gene TRBV6-5 combines with J gene TRBJ2-7, with D possibly being TRBD2 (6 bases). Trimming removed 7 bases at V and 2 bases at J, with 12 bases between. CDR1 is MNHEY, CDR2 SVGAGI, per germline. CDR3 length: 13 residues. The CDR3 DNA reads as TGTGCCAGCAAATCCGGGAGCCCCTACGAGCAGTACTTC. It codes for CASKSGSPYEQYF.

DNA for the CDR3: TGCAGCGTCGGACAGGGGGGGGTCAATGAGCAGTTCTTC. Residues: CSVGQGGVNEQFF. The chain combines TRBV29-1 with TRBJ2-1, with TRBD1 matching over 10 bases. CDR1 and CDR2 from the germline V gene are SQVTM and ANQGSEA. Trimming cost V 6 bases and J 6 bases; bases outside gene matches: 5. This CDR3 has 13 residues.

The rearrangement joins TRBV18 to TRBJ1-5; 8 nucleotides agree with TRBD1. The germline CDR1 and CDR2 sequences are KGHSH and LQKENI. J lost 9 bases, V lost 6 bases, and 4 bases had no gene match. The CDR3 contains 12 residues. The CDR3 DNA follows: TGTGCCAGCTCTCGACAGGGGAGGCCCCAGCATTTT. It yields the protein CASSRQGRPQHF.

The genes are TRBV6-5 and TRBJ2-5, with D possibly TRBD2 on 5 matching bases. CDR1 is MNHEY and CDR2 is SVGAGI in the germline V gene. The CDR3 has 15 amino acids. Trimming shortened V by 8 bases and J by 2 bases, and 18 bases separated the two germline ends. DNA for the CDR3: TGTGCCAGCGCGACGGGGAGCTACTCTCAAGAGACCCAGTACTTC. Protein product: CASATGSYSQETQYF.

The chain recombines TRBV7-2 with TRBJ1-2; 8 positions agree with TRBD1. Germline V gene lookup returns CDR1 SGHTA and CDR2 FQGNSA. This CDR3 has 14 amino acids. Unmatched junction bases numbered 8, after V lost 5 bases and J lost 6 bases. The CDR3: CASSHARGRDGYTF. The DNA for the CDR3 is TGTGCCAGCAGCCACGCCAGGGGGCGAGATGGCTACACCTTC.

V gene TRBV6-6 combines with J gene TRBJ1-3, with 7 bases matching TRBD1. This CDR3 has 14 amino acids. The germline V gene encodes CDR1 MNHNY and CDR2 SVGAGI (reference sequence). V was pared by 2 bases and J by 4 bases, with 2 bases of the junction left unmatched. CDR3 region: CASSYDRDGNTIYF. CDR3 nucleotide sequence: TGTGCCAGCAGTTACGACAGGGACGGAAACACCATATATTTT.

The rearrangement uses TRBV6-5 and TRBJ2-1; 10 nucleotides agree with TRBD2. The germline gives CDR1 MNHEY, CDR2 SVGAGI. The trim removed 8 bases at V and 10 bases at J, leaving 14 bases unmatched. This CDR3 has 15 residues. The CDR3 sequence is CASWESGRAYGEQFF. CDR3 coding DNA: TGTGCCAGCTGGGAGAGCGGGAGGGCCTACGGCGAGCAGTTCTTC.

The chain carries TRBV6-9 and TRBJ1-1; tentative D call: TRBD1 (5 bases). This CDR3 spans 15 amino acids. Germline loops: CDR1 MNHGY, CDR2 SVAAGI. V dropped 2 bases and J dropped 6 bases, with 16 bases sitting between them. The CDR3 sequence is CASSYGEGPWAEAFF. In nucleotides, the CDR3 is TGTGCCAGCAGTTATGGGGAGGGGCCCTGGGCTGAAGCTTTCTTT.

This chain links TRBV25-1 with TRBJ1-3; 9 positions agree with TRBD1. The V segment lost 4 bases and the J segment 2 bases; nucleotides outside the gene matches: 9. Per the germline V gene, CDR1 is MGHDK and CDR2 is SYGVNS. The CDR3 runs to 17 residues. The CDR3 coding sequence is TGTGCCAGCAGTGGAGGGACAGGGTTTTTTACTGGAAACACCATATATTTT. This encodes CASSGGTGFFTGNTIYF.

The chain uses TRBV18 and TRBJ2-6, with TRBD1 as a possible D gene (5 bases). V was cut by 6 bases and J by 2 bases, with 11 bases left in between. This CDR3 has 15 residues. Germline CDR1 is KGHSH and CDR2 is LQKENI. CDR3 residues: CASSRDSPGANVLTF. The CDR3 bases are TGTGCCAGCTCGCGAGACAGCCCTGGGGCCAACGTCCTGACTTTC.

The rearrangement uses TRBV27 and TRBJ1-1; D gene uncertain. Germline CDR1 is MNHEY and CDR2 is SMNVEV (reference sequence). The CDR3 has 15 amino acids. V shed 6 bases and J shed 1 base, with 15 bases lying between them. CDR3 residues: CASRFSDSGNTEAFF. The CDR3 DNA follows: TGTGCCAGCAGGTTTTCGGACTCCGGGAACACTGAAGCTTTCTTT.

The V call is TRBV4-3, the J call TRBJ1-2; D remains ambiguous. Germline lookup yields CDR1 LGHNA and CDR2 YSLEER. The CDR3 consists of 15 residues. V shed 4 bases and J shed 1 base, with 13 bases lying between them. CDR3 in DNA: TGCGCCAGCAGCCGATCGGTGGCTGGTAACTATGGCTACACCTTC. It translates to CASSRSVAGNYGYTF.

V gene TRBV29-1 combines with J gene TRBJ2-1; the D gene is possibly TRBD1 (6 bases). Trimming shortened V by 6 bases and J by 0 bases, and 15 bases separated the two germline ends. CDR3 length: 15 amino acids. Per the germline V gene, CDR1 is SQVTM and CDR2 is ANQGSEA. In DNA form, the CDR3 reads TGCAGCGTGCGGACCGGGACAAGCTCCTACAATGAGCAGTTCTTC. Translated, it gives CSVRTGTSSYNEQFF.